Below are 19 T cell receptor beta chains sequenced from a single sample in a study of blood T cell repertoires in COVID-19. The method was immunoSEQ multiplex PCR; TCRdb's version includes in-frame clones alone and lacks a portion of them. The table shows 540,000 or so clones, with approximately 91% occurring only once. Sequenced input: peripheral blood. Source of these receptors: a woman between 45 and 65 years old with COVID-19, enrolled during active disease.

This chain uses TRBV3-1 (or the pseudogene TRBV3-2) with TRBJ2-3; 8 nucleotides line up with TRBD1. After removal of 3 bases from V and 0 bases from J, the junction contained 20 bases not matched to a gene. The CDR3 consists of 21 residues. Germline CDR1 is LGHDT and CDR2 is YNNKEL (reference sequence). CDR3 sequence: CASSHFTIPDREGRSTDTQYF. The DNA of the CDR3 is TGTGCCAGCAGCCATTTCACAATACCGGACAGGGAAGGGCGGAGCACAGATACGCAGTATTTT.

Only one count was recorded for this clone. The chain is built from TRBV29-1 and TRBJ2-1; the D is unclear. CDR1 is SQVTM, CDR2 ANQGSEA, per germline. This CDR3 contains 13 residues. Trimming cost V 6 bases and J 0 bases, with 9 bases left between them. The CDR3 reads CSVTYLSYNEQFF. The CDR3 region has the DNA TGCAGCGTGACTTATCTCTCCTACAATGAGCAGTTCTTC.

V usage is TRBV24-1 and J usage is TRBJ1-5; 8 bases map to TRBD1. CDR3 length: 16 residues. Losses at the gene ends were 4 bases for V and 9 bases for J; bases not matched to a gene: 13. CDR1 is KGHDR and CDR2 is SFDVKD in the germline V gene. This CDR3 reads CATSDARGQAAGPQHF. The CDR3 region has the DNA TGTGCCACCAGTGACGCCCGGGGACAGGCCGCGGGGCCCCAGCATTTT.

The V and J genes are TRBV4-2 and TRBJ1-1; no clear D gene. The CDR3 runs to 15 residues. The V gene lost 4 bases and the J gene lost 2 bases, with 14 bases spanning the gap. CDR1 LGHNA and CDR2 YNFKEQ come from the germline V gene. CDR3 in DNA: TGTGCCAGCAGCCTTTCAAAAGCGGACAACACTGAAGCTTTCTTT. This sequence encodes CASSLSKADNTEAFF.

The CDR3 bases are TGTGCCAGCAGCCGGGACAGGGGCACAGATACGCAGTATTTT. Its translation: CASSRDRGTDTQYF. The genes are TRBV5-4 and TRBJ2-3, with TRBD1 matching over 9 bases. Germline V gene sequence: CDR1 SGHNT, CDR2 YYREEE (reference sequence). After removal of 4 bases from V and 1 base from J, the junction contained 1 base not matched to a gene. The CDR3 is 14 amino acids.

J is TRBJ2-7 and V is TRBV28; D may be TRBD1 (6 bases). V gave up 5 bases and J gave up 2 bases, with 13 bases separating them. Germline loops: CDR1 MDHEN, CDR2 SYDVKM. The CDR3 is 14 amino acids. CDR3 protein: CASSPPDSPYEQYF. The CDR3 nucleotides are TGTGCCAGCAGTCCCCCGGACAGCCCCTACGAGCAGTACTTC.

The chain couples TRBV6-5 to TRBJ1-1; a weak D match, TRBD1 (5 bases). CDR3 length: 13 residues. Trimming took off 4 bases at V and 4 bases at J, with 10 bases between the two ends. The germline gives CDR1 MNHEY, CDR2 SVGAGI. The CDR3 bases are TGTGCCAGCAGTTCAGGGCCGAGCACTGAAGCTTTCTTT. Amino acid sequence: CASSSGPSTEAFF.

J is TRBJ2-7 and V is TRBV12-3 or TRBV12-4; the D is unclear. The J call may be faulty, since TRBJ2-5 better matches the DNA end. This CDR3 is 12 amino acids long. The CDR3 reads CASSQSGQTQYF. CDR3 nucleotides: TGTGCCAGCAGTCAATCCGGACAGACCCAGTACTTC.

This chain uses TRBV10-3 with TRBJ1-3; TRBD1 matches 10 bases. The CDR3 runs 17 residues. J gave up 3 bases and V 2 bases, and 7 bases lay outside the gene matches. Germline V lookup: CDR1 ENHRY, CDR2 SYGVKD. The CDR3 protein is CAISETAGTGVGNTIYF. CDR3 coding DNA: TGTGCCATCAGTGAGACCGCCGGGACAGGGGTTGGAAACACCATATATTTT.

This clone appeared once. This specimen includes other DNA sequences encoding the same CDR3. The gene calls are TRBV9 and TRBJ1-5, with a possible D match to TRBD1 (5 bases). Germline values: CDR1 SGDLS, CDR2 YYNGEE. There are 14 residues in the CDR3. Trimming took 0 bases from V and 7 from J, leaving 11 bases between them. Written as DNA, the CDR3 is TGTGCCAGCAGCGTAGGGGGGGGGAACCAGCCCCAGCATTTT. Encoded protein: CASSVGGGNQPQHF.

V and J are TRBV30 and TRBJ2-2, with D possibly matching TRBD1 (6 bases). The CDR3 is 16 residues long. V lost 1 base to trimming and J lost 5 bases, with 17 bases between them. Germline V lookup: CDR1 GTSNPN, CDR2 SVGIG (reference sequence). Here the CDR3 reads CAWSAPRGARTGELFF. The CDR3 DNA reads as TGTGCCTGGAGTGCCCCCAGGGGCGCAAGGACCGGGGAGCTGTTTTTT.

The V and J genes are TRBV6-1 and TRBJ1-1, with D possibly matching TRBD1 (6 bases). The CDR3 runs to 15 residues. Trimming removed 3 bases from V and 2 bases from J, with 13 bases in between. CDR1 is MNHNS, CDR2 SASEGT, per germline. CDR3 in amino acids: CASSDPGQPNTEAFF. CDR3 in DNA: TGTGCCAGCAGTGACCCGGGACAACCAAACACTGAAGCTTTCTTT.

This clone was found a few times. V gene TRBV30 combines with J gene TRBJ1-1; 8 bases match TRBD1. The germline CDR1 and CDR2 sequences are GTSNPN and SVGIG (reference sequence). V shed 5 bases, J shed 1 base, and the junction held 6 bases outside the gene matches. CDR3 size: 14 residues. CDR3: CAWYPGQANTEAFF. For the CDR3, the DNA is TGTGCCTGGTATCCGGGACAGGCGAACACTGAAGCTTTCTTT.

The CDR3 DNA reads as TGTGCCAGTAGCTTGGACAGGGCCTCTGGAAACACCATATATTTT. Protein: CASSLDRASGNTIYF. The rearrangement links TRBV19 to TRBJ1-3; 8 nucleotides match TRBD1. This CDR3 has 15 residues. V was clipped by 6 bases and J by 0 bases; unmatched bases: 4. Germline CDR1 and CDR2: LNHDA and SQIVND (reference sequence).

The chain uses TRBV9 and TRBJ1-2; 10 nucleotides match TRBD1. Germline-derived CDR1 and CDR2 are SGDLS and YYNGEE. The ends lost 4 bases at V and 4 bases at J; junction bases unmatched: 7. This CDR3 has 15 residues. CDR3 residues: CASSSRDRGVYGYTF. In DNA, the CDR3 is TGTGCCAGCAGCAGTCGGGACAGGGGTGTCTATGGCTACACCTTC.

The chain uses TRBV27 and TRBJ1-1; 8 nucleotides align to TRBD1. Germline-derived CDR1 and CDR2 are MNHEY and SMNVEV (reference sequence). After removal of 4 bases from V and 2 bases from J, the junction contained 3 bases not matched to a gene. This CDR3 region has 14 residues. The CDR3 sequence: CASSWTGRNTEAFF. The CDR3 bases are TGTGCCAGCAGTTGGACAGGGCGAAACACTGAAGCTTTCTTT.

This sequence joins TRBV19 and TRBJ2-1, with 10 bases matching TRBD1. V lost 2 bases to trimming and J lost 4 bases; unmatched junction nucleotides: 5. The CDR3 is 16 amino acids. Germline CDR1 LNHDA, CDR2 SQIVND (reference sequence). In nucleotides, the CDR3 is TGTGCCAGTAGTATACTGACAGGGGGCGGTTACAATGAGCAGTTCTTC. Its translation is CASSILTGGGYNEQFF.

The chain links TRBV9 to TRBJ2-3; 8 nucleotides line up with TRBD2. The CDR3 loop spans 15 amino acids. Germline CDR1 SGDLS, CDR2 YYNGEE. The V and J ends lost 4 bases and 3 bases, in that order; junction bases with no gene match: 7. The CDR3 protein is CASSRLSGGTDTQYF. In nucleotides, the CDR3 is TGTGCCAGCAGCCGTCTTTCGGGGGGGACAGATACGCAGTATTTT.

The V gene is TRBV30, the J gene TRBJ1-6; 7 positions agree with TRBD1. The J segment lost 5 bases and the V segment lost 4 bases, leaving 8 bases of the junction unmatched. This CDR3 has 15 residues. Germline CDR1 and CDR2: GTSNPN and SVGIG (reference sequence). CDR3 DNA sequence: TGTGCCTGGAAGTACTTCGACAGGGATAATTCACCCCTCCACTTT. Its translation: CAWKYFDRDNSPLHF.